A selection of T cell receptor beta chains follows, all from one sample in a study of blood T cell repertoires in COVID-19. The table came from immunoSEQ multiplex PCR; TCRdb's copy has only in-frame clones and leaves some out. The sample contains fewer than 250,000 clones, under 90% of which appear only once. Sequencing was done on a sample of peripheral blood. The receptor source for this set is a woman aged 40 to 55 with active or convalescent COVID-19. Each CDR3 is given with its conserved first and last residue.

>TRBJ1-2|TRBV24-1
CATSDPGQGIWGYTF
>TRBJ2-7|TRBV10-3
CAISDMSRGKSGEQYF
>TRBJ1-4|TRBV4-1
CASSQDRGAYDEKLFF
>TRBJ1-6|TRBV7-9
CASSLDQNSPLHF
>TRBJ2-2|TRBV29-1
CSVKQDTGELFF
>TRBJ1-3|TRBV4-3
CASSPEQDYSGNTIYF
>TRBJ1-2|TRBV29-1
CSAYSRSDYGYTF
>TRBJ2-3|TRBV5-4
CASSVRTGYMWQYF
>TRBJ2-1|TRBV7-2
CASSLGLAGGTEQFF
>TRBJ1-6|TRBV2
CASILGAGSYNSPLHF
>TRBJ1-1|TRBV6-4
CASSPGTGEVTEAFF
>TRBJ2-2|TRBV11-2
CASSFGIVAGELFF
>TRBJ1-4|TRBV9
CASSGGHSANEKLFF
>TRBJ1-1|TRBV7-2
CASSFGDRVNTEAFF
>TRBJ1-1|TRBV14
CASSHIGDMNTEAFF
>TRBJ2-3|TRBV9
CASSVVDREDTQYF
>TRBJ2-7|TRBV12-3/TRBV12-4
CASSPDREQYF
>TRBJ1-4|TRBV7-9
CASSLDTPANEKLFF
>TRBJ2-2|TRBV30
CALNGQGAFRTGELFF
>TRBJ1-1|TRBV11-1
CASSQIGHNTEAFF
>TRBJ1-2|TRBV29-1
CSVEETGGYGYTF
>TRBJ2-1|TRBV2
CANFGAPPNNEQFF
>TRBJ1-5|TRBV5-6
CASSFTDRDEEGQPQHF
>TRBJ2-2|TRBV9
CASSPGLAGLSGELFF
>TRBJ1-5|TRBV9
CASNSGGDQPQHF
>TRBJ1-1|TRBV10-3
CAISKNRGGRNTEAFF
>TRBJ2-7|TRBV27
CASTPGQGYYEQYF
>TRBJ2-7|TRBV9
CASSVTSAGEQYF
>TRBJ1-1|TRBV6-1
CASSDGYTTDTEAFF
>TRBJ2-7|TRBV5-1
CASSFLGTSGGPGEQYF
>TRBJ2-1|TRBV19
CASSIDVIGLAYNEQFF
>TRBJ1-1|TRBV5-4
CASSSPGQGNTEAFF
>TRBJ2-2|TRBV30
CAWSVQGTGELFF
>TRBJ1-5|TRBV2
CASRIGGVGPQHF
>TRBJ2-1|TRBV27
CASCEDNEQFF
>TRBJ2-3|TRBV12-3/TRBV12-4
CASGGITDTQYF
>TRBJ1-2|TRBV30
CAWSGSGIDNYGYTF
>TRBJ2-1|TRBV5-6
CASSSSRSGDGFF
>TRBJ2-3|TRBV7-9
CASRASGGGDTQYF
>TRBJ2-7|TRBV2
CASSERGGGPYEQYF
>TRBJ2-3|TRBV11-2
CASSLEAGGMDTQYF
>TRBJ2-5|TRBV5-1
CASSLLAGAEETQYF